This T cell receptor beta chain derives from a study of cytotoxic CD8 clonotypes in ibrutinib-treated CLL. Overall study results and limits: Baseline levels were approached again at progression, after clonality had risen at ibrutinib response. Sustained-remission patients were sampled at one set of times and progressing patients at different ones. Baseline clonality was higher than in age-matched healthy donors and moved in step with circulating CD8+ T-cell counts.

This CDR3 region has 15 residues. From germline, CDR1 is MNHEY and CDR2 SMNVEV (reference sequence). The V gene lost 6 bases and the J gene lost 0 bases, with 15 bases spanning the gap. This clone was counted once. The target antigen is unknown. Clones were read by immunoSEQ multiplex PCR, and TCRdb kept only the in-frame ones, dropping some. Of 40,000 or so clones in the sample, roughly three quarters were seen once. The sequence derives from a human donor with chronic lymphocytic leukemia. Sample: PBMCs, taken at disease progression, from a patient treated with ibrutinib. V usage is TRBV27 and J usage is TRBJ2-7, with D perhaps TRBD2 (7 bases). CDR3 sequence: CASRGGGVSSYEQYF. In DNA, the CDR3 is TGTGCCAGCAGGGGAGGGGGAGTAAGCTCCTACGAGCAGTACTTC.